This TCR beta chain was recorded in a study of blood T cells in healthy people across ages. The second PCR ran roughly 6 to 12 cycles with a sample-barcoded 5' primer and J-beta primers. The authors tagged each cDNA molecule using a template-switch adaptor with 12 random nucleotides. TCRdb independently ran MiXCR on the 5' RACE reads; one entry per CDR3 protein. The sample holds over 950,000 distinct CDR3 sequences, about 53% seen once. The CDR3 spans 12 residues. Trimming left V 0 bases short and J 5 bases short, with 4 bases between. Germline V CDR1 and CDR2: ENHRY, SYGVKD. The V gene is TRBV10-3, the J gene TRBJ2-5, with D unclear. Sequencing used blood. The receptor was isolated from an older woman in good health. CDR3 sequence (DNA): TGTGCCATCAGTGAGTCGGTGGAGACCCAGTACTTC. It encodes CAISESVETQYF.